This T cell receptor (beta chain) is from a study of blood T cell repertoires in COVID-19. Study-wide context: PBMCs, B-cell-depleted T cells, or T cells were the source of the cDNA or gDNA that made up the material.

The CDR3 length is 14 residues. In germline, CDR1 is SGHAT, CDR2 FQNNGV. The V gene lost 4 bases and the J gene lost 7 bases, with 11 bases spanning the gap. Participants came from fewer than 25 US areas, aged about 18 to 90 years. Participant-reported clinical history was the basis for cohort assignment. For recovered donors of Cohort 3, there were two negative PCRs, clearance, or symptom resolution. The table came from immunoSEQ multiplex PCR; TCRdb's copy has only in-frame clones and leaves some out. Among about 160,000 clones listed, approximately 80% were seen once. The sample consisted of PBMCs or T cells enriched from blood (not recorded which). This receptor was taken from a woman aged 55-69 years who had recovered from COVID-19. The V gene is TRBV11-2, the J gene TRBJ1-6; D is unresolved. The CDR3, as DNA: TGTGCCAGCAGCTCCTCGTCGGGAAATTCACCCCTCCACTTT. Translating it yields CASSSSSGNSPLHF. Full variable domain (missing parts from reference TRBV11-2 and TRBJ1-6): EAGVAQSPRYKIIEKRQSVAFWCNPISGHATLYWYQQILGQGPKLLIQFQNNGVVDDSQLPKDRFSAERLKGVDSTLKIQPAKLEDSAVYLCASSSSSGNSPLHFGNGTRLTVT.